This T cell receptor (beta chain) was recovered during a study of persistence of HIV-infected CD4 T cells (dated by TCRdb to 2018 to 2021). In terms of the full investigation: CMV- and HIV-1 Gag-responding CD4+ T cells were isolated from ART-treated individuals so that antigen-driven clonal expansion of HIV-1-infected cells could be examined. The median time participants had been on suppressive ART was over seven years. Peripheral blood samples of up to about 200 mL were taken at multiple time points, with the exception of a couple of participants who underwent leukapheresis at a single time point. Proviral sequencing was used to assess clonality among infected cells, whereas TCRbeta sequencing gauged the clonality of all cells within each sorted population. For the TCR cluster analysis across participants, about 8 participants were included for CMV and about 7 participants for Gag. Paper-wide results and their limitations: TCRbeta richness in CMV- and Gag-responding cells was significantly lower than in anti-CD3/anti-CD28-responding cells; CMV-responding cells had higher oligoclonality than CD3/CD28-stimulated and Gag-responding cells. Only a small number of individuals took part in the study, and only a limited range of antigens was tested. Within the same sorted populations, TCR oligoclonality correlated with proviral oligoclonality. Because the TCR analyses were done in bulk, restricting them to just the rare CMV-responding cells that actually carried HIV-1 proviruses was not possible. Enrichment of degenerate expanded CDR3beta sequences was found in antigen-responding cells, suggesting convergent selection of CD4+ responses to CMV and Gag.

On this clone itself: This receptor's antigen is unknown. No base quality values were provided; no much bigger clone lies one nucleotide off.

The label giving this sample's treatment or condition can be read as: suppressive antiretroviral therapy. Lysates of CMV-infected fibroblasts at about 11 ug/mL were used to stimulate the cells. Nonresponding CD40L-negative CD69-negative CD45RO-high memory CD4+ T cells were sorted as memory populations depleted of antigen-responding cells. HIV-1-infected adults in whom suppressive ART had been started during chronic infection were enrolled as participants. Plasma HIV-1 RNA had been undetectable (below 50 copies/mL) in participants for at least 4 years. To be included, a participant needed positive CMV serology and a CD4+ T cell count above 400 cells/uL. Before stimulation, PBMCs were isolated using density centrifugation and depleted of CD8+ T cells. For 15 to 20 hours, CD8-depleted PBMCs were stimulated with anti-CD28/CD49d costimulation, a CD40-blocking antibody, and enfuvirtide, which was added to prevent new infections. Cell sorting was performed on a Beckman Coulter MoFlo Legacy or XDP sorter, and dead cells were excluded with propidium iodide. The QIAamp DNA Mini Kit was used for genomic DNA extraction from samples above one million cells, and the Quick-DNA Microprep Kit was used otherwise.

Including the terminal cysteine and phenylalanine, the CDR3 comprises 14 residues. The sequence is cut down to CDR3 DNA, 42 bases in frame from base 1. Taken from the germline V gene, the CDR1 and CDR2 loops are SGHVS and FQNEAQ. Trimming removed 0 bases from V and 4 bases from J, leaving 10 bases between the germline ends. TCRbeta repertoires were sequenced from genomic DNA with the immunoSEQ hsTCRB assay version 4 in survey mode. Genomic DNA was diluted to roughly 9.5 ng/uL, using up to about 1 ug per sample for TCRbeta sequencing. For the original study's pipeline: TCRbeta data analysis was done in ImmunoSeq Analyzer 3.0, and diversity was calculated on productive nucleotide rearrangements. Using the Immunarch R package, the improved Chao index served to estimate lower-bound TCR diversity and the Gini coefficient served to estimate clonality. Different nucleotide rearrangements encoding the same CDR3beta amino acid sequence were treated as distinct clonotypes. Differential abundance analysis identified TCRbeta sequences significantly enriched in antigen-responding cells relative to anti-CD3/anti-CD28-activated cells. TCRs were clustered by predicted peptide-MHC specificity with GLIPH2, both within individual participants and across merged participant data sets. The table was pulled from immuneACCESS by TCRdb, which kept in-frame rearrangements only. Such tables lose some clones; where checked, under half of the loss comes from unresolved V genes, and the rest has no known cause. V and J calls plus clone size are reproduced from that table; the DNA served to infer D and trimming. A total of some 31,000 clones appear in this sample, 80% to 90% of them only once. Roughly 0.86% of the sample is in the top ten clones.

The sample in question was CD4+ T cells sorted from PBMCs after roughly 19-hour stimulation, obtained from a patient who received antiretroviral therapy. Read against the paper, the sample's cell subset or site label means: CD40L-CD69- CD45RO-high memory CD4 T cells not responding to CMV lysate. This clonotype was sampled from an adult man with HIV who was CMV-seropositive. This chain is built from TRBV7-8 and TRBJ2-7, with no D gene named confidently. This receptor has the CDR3 CASSLARTGYEQYF. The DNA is TGTGCCAGCAGCTTAGCGAGGACCGGTTACGAGCAGTACTTC. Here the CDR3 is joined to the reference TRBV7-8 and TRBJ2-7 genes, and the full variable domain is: GAGVSQSPRYKVAKRGQDVALRCDPISGHVSLFWYQQALGQGPEFLTYFQNEAQLDKSGLPSDRFFAERPEGSVSTLKIQRTQQEDSAVYLCASSLARTGYEQYFGPGTRLTVT.